The source of this T cell receptor beta chain is a study of T-cell reconstitution after alpha-beta-depleted transplantation in children. This clonotype was seen only a few times. Its antigen is as yet unknown. Study findings and constraints: T-cell counts and diversity at one year post-transplant came mainly from newly produced T cells. Several hundred expanded graft clones reportedly supplied alpha-beta T cells about two months after transplant. It was surviving recipient T cells and thymic progenitors that gave some patients high TCRbeta diversity at day 60.

Researchers prepared the TCRbeta library using unique molecular identifiers, the study reports. A single record per CDR3 protein comes from TCRdb applying MiXCR to the PCR reads. The sample lists 440,000 or so distinct CDR3 sequences; over 40% were seen once. CDR3 size: 11 residues. Trimming took 3 bases from V and 7 from J, leaving 7 bases between them. Per germline, CDR1 DFQATT and CDR2 SNEGSKA (reference sequence). The input for sequencing was PBMCs, taken before TCRalphabeta/CD19-depleted stem cell transplant. This sequence originates from a girl aged 2 to 10 with aplastic anemia, due to receive a stem cell transplant. The chain couples TRBV20-1 to TRBJ2-1, with no clear D. CDR3 protein: CSASGVNEQFF. CDR3 DNA: TGCAGTGCTAGTGGAGTGAATGAGCAGTTCTTC.